The present T cell receptor (beta chain) was sequenced within a study of T cells in Graves' hyperthyroidism and ophthalmopathy. Amplified TCR beta CDR3 regions came from RNA transcripts. A first-round RT-PCR of the TCR CDR3 used the HTBI primer set. TCRdb ran MiXCR on the multiplex PCR reads and lists one entry per CDR3 protein. This sample has 650,000 to 850,000 distinct CDR3 sequences; about 19% occur once, and the top ten carry about a sixth. Germline CDR1 is GTSNPN and CDR2 is SVGIG (reference sequence). This CDR3 is built from 13 residues. V lost 8 bases, J lost 5 bases, and 19 bases lay in between.

The receptor's source is a woman aged 45-65 years with Graves' hyperthyroidism that later progressed to Graves' ophthalmopathy. Sequenced input: blood. The chain joins TRBV30 to TRBJ2-7; D might be TRBD1 or TRBD2, each matching 5 bases. CDR3 in amino acids: CASSRGPGDEQYF. DNA for the CDR3: TGTGCCAGTAGTCGGGGACCCGGCGACGAGCAGTACTTC.